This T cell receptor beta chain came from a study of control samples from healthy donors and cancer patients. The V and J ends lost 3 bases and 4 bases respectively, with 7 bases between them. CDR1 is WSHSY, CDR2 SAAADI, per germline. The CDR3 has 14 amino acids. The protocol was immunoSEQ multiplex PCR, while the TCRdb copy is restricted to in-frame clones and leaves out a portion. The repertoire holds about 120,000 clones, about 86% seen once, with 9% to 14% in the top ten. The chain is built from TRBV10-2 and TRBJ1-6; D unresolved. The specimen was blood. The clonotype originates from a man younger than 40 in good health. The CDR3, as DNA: TGCGCCAGCAGTGATAGTCAGTATAATTCACCCCTCCACTTT. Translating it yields CASSDSQYNSPLHF.